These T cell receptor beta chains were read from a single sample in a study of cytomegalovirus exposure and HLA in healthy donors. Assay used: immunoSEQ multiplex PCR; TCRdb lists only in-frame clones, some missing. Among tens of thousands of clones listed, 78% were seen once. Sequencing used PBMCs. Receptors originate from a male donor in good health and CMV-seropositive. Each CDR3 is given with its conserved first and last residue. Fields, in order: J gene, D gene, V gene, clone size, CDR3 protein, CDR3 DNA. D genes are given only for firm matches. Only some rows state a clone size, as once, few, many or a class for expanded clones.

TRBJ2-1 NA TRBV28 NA CASSFQQGGYNEQFF TGTGCCAGCAGTTTTCAGCAGGGTGGGTACAATGAGCAGTTCTTC
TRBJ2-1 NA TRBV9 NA CASGKRTYNEQFF TGTGCCAGCGGCAAGCGGACCTACAATGAGCAGTTCTTC
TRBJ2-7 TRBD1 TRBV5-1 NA CASSLGTGGSYEQYF TGCGCCAGCAGCTTGGGGACAGGCGGTTCCTACGAGCAGTACTTC
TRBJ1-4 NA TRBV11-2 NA CASSLVRGTNEKLFF TGTGCCAGCAGCTTAGTTCGGGGTACTAATGAAAAACTGTTTTTT
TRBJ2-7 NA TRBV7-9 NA CASSLSGNQAYEQYF TGTGCCAGCAGCTTAAGCGGTAATCAAGCCTACGAGCAGTACTTC
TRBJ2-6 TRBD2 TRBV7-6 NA CASSSWTSGSSGANVLTF TGTGCCAGCAGCTCCTGGACTAGCGGGAGCTCTGGGGCCAACGTCCTGACTTTC
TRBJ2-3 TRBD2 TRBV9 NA CASSSRTSGTDTQYF TGTGCCAGCAGCTCTCGGACTAGCGGCACAGATACGCAGTATTTT
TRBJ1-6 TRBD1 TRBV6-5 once CASSLGQGRNSPLHF TGTGCCAGCAGTTTGGGACAGGGCCGTAATTCACCCCTCCACTTT
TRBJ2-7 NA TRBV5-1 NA CASRRVQGYEQYF TGCGCCAGTCGTAGGGTACAGGGTTACGAGCAGTACTTC
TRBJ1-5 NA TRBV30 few CALTENSNQPQHF TGTGCCTTGACAGAAAATAGCAATCAGCCCCAGCATTTT
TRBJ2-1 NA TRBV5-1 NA CASSGGRSGTYNEQFF TGCGCCAGCAGCGGAGGGCGATCAGGGACCTACAATGAGCAGTTCTTC
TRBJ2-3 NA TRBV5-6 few CASSLVATDTQYF TGTGCCAGCAGCTTGGTAGCGACAGATACGCAGTATTTT
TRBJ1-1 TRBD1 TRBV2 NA CASSEKGALGWTEAFF TGTGCCAGCAGTGAAAAGGGGGCCCTAGGATGGACTGAAGCTTTCTTT
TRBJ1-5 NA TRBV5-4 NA CASSLDGGDQHF TGTGCCAGCAGCTTGGATGGAGGGGACCAGCATTTT
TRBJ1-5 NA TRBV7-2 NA CASSVLSNQPQHF TGTGCCAGCTCAGTCTTGAGCAATCAGCCCCAGCATTTT
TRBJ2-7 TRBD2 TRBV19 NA CASSKIAGPNYEQYF TGTGCCAGTAGCAAAATAGCGGGCCCAAACTACGAGCAGTACTTC
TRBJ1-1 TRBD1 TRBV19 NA CASSIAGQNMNTEAFF TGTGCCAGTAGTATAGCGGGACAGAACATGAACACTGAAGCTTTCTTT
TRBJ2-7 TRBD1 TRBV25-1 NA CATRGTGGREQYF TGTGCCACCAGGGGGACAGGGGGCCGCGAGCAGTACTTC
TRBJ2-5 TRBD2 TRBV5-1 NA CASSLASGGVAQETQYF TGCGCCAGCAGCTTGGCTAGCGGGGGGGTCGCCCAAGAGACCCAGTACTTC
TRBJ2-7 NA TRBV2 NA CASSGSPYEQYF TGTGCCAGCAGCGGTTCTCCCTACGAGCAGTACTTC
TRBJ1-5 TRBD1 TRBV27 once CASSFRQGGQPQHF TGTGCCAGCAGTTTTCGACAGGGAGGTCAGCCCCAGCATTTT
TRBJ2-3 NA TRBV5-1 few CASSFRRATDTQYF TGCGCCAGCAGCTTTCGGCGGGCTACAGATACGCAGTATTTT
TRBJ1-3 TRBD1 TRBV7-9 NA CASRPTGTAGNTIYF TGTGCCAGCAGGCCTACCGGGACAGCTGGAAACACCATATATTTT
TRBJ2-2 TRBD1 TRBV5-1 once CASRGQGVFTGELFF TGCGCCAGCAGGGGACAGGGGGTTTTCACCGGGGAGCTGTTTTTT
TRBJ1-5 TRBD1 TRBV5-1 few CASSRTGGSNQPQHF TGCGCCAGCAGCAGGACAGGGGGCAGCAATCAGCCCCAGCATTTT
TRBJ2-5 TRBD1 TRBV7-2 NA CASNLRDRGTQYF TGTGCCAGCAACCTGAGGGACAGGGGGACCCAGTACTTC
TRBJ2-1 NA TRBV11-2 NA CASSLVGTAYNEQFF TGTGCCAGCAGCTTAGTCGGGACTGCTTACAATGAGCAGTTCTTC
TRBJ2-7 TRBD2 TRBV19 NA CASSLIAGGVRSYEQYF TGTGCCAGTAGTCTTATAGCGGGAGGCGTACGGTCCTACGAGCAGTACTTC
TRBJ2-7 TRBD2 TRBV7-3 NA CASSLSGGNYEQYF TGTGCCAGCAGCTTAAGCGGGGGGAACTACGAGCAGTACTTC
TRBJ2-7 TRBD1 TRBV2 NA CASSTPGQGGYEQYF TGTGCCAGCAGTACGCCGGGACAGGGGGGTTACGAGCAGTACTTC
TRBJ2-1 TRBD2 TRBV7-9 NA CASSAPRTRYEQFF TGTGCCAGCAGCGCCCCGCGGACTAGGTATGAGCAGTTCTTC
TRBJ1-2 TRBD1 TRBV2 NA CASSARTGFSGYTF TGTGCCAGCAGTGCTAGGACAGGGTTCAGTGGCTACACCTTC
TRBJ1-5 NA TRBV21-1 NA CASSKALIVVRGEGDQPQHF TGTGCCAGCAGCAAAGCGCTAATTGTGGTCAGGGGGGAAGGTGATCAGCCCCAGCATTTT
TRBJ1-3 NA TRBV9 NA CASTMGGGKNTIYF TGTGCCAGCACCATGGGGGGAGGGAAAAACACCATATATTTT
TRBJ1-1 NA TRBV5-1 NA CASSAGGTARNTEAFF TGCGCCAGCAGCGCTGGGGGGACCGCTAGGAATACTGAAGCTTTCTTT
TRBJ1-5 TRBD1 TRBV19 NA CASSILRTGFNQPQHF TGTGCCAGTAGTATCTTAAGGACAGGGTTTAATCAGCCCCAGCATTTT
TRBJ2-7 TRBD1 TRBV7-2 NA CASSFGQAYEQYF TGTGCCAGCAGCTTCGGACAGGCCTACGAGCAGTACTTC
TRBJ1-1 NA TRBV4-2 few CASSQKGGGLNTEAFF TGTGCCAGCAGCCAAAAAGGGGGGGGCTTGAACACTGAAGCTTTCTTT
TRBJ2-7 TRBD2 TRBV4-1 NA CASSHRTSGQYEQYF TGCGCCAGCAGCCACAGGACTAGCGGGCAGTACGAGCAGTACTTC
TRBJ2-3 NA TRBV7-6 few CASSPTGGTASTDTQYF TGTGCCAGCAGCCCGACGGGCGGGACGGCTAGCACAGATACGCAGTATTTT
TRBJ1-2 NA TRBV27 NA CASSLSLRVDGYTF TGTGCCAGCAGTTTATCGCTCAGGGTAGACGGCTACACCTTC
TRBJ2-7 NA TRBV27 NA CASSFRDSLLGEQYF TGTGCCAGCAGTTTTAGGGACTCTCTTTTGGGGGAGCAGTACTTC
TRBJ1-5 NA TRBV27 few CASSPYPGDNQPQHF TGTGCCAGCAGTCCGTACCCAGGGGACAATCAGCCCCAGCATTTT
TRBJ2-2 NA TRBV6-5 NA CASSSHGGNTGELFF TGTGCCAGCAGTTCCCACGGGGGGAACACCGGGGAGCTGTTTTTT
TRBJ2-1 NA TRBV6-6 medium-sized CASSRAGTERGNEQFF TGTGCCAGCAGTAGGGCGGGGACCGAAAGGGGCAATGAGCAGTTCTTC
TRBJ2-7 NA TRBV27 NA CASSFAGSYEQYF TGTGCCAGCAGTTTTGCGGGTTCCTACGAGCAGTACTTC
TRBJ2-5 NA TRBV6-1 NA CASSLAGETQYF TGTGCCAGCAGTCTAGCTGGGGAGACCCAGTACTTC
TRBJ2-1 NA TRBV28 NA CASSVISHSSSYNEQFF TGTGCCAGCAGCGTAATTTCTCACTCGAGCTCCTACAATGAGCAGTTCTTC
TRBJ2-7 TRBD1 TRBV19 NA CASSSHPWTGDEQYF TGTGCCAGTAGTAGTCACCCGTGGACAGGGGACGAGCAGTACTTC
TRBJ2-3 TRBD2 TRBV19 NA CASQIRTSGSTDTQYF TGTGCCAGTCAAATCCGGACTAGCGGGAGTACAGATACGCAGTATTTT
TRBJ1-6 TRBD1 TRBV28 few CASSTWSGQGFEGSYNSPLHF TGTGCCAGCAGCACATGGTCGGGACAGGGATTTGAGGGCTCCTATAATTCACCCCTCCACTTT
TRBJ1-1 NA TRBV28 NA CASRPTDPTGTEAFF TGTGCCAGCAGACCTACCGACCCCACGGGCACTGAAGCTTTCTTT
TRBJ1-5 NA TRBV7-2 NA CASSLNVGRPQHF TGTGCCAGCAGCCTTAATGTGGGGAGACCCCAGCATTTT